The next 24 T cell receptor beta chains were all read from a single sample in a study of T cell repertoires in cytomegalovirus infection. Via MiXCR, TCRdb re-called the reads, giving one row per CDR3 protein. The table has 830,000 or so distinct CDR3 sequences, 30% to 35% seen once. These receptors' antigens are unknown. The sequencing used cultured CD8+ T cells from PBMCs, collected from culture after CMV antigen stimulation. These receptors were collected from a human donor in good health (CMV status not recorded). Some clones in this sample may be carry-over from other donors' samples.

The chain couples TRBV20-1 to TRBJ2-7; D might be TRBD1 or TRBD2, each matching 5 bases. The V end was cut by 2 bases, the J end by 3 bases, with 14 bases between. The CDR3 loop spans 14 amino acids. Germline CDR1 DFQATT, CDR2 SNEGSKA (reference sequence). The CDR3 DNA reads as TGCAGTGCTAGAAGAACCGGGACGGACTACGAGCAGTACGTC. This encodes CSARRTGTDYEQYV.

V and J are TRBV7-2 and TRBJ2-1; 8 bases match TRBD2. In germline, CDR1 is SGHTA, CDR2 FQGNSA. Germline trimming cut 2 bases from V and 2 bases from J; bases unmatched to any gene: 8. This CDR3 spans 17 amino acids. CDR3 loop: CASSLRGGLPTYNEQFF. CDR3 DNA sequence: TGTGCCAGCAGCTTACGGGGGGGACTTCCTACCTACAATGAGCAGTTCTTC.

V and J are TRBV12-3 or TRBV12-4 and TRBJ2-4; D unresolved. V shed 3 bases and J shed 6 bases, with 9 bases lying between them. CDR3 length equals 13 residues. CDR3 sequence: CASSLGFGNIQYF. The CDR3, as DNA: TGTGCCAGCAGTTTGGGGTTTGGAAACATTCAGTACTTC.

The chain combines TRBV2 with TRBJ2-3, with 10 bases lining up with TRBD2. This CDR3 is built from 13 residues. The germline gives CDR1 SNHLY, CDR2 FYNNEI. V lost 8 bases, J lost 5 bases, and 4 bases stayed unmatched. As DNA, the CDR3 is TGTGCCAGCGTGGCTAGCGGGGGAGATACGCAGTATTTT. Encoded protein: CASVASGGDTQYF. Complete variable domain (other parts from reference TRBV2 and TRBJ2-3): EPEVTQTPSHQVTQMGQEVILRCVPISNHLYFYWYRQILGQKVEFLVSFYNNEISEKSEIFDDQFSVERPDGSNFTLKIRSTKLEDSAMYFCASVASGGDTQYFGPGTRLTVL.

This clonotype occurred a few times. J is TRBJ2-7 and V is TRBV27; D remains ambiguous. With 0 bases removed from V and 4 bases from J, the gap between germline ends came to 13 bases. Germline CDR1 MNHEY, CDR2 SMNVEV (reference sequence). CDR3 size: 15 residues. CDR3 nucleotide sequence: TGTGCCAGCAGTTTATCCGGGCCCTTTCTTTACGAGCAGTACGTC. Translated: CASSLSGPFLYEQYV.

In its sample, this clonotype was seen many times. The chain uses TRBV7-2 and TRBJ2-1, with D possibly called TRBD1 or TRBD2 (6 bases each). V dropped 6 bases and J dropped 5 bases, with 14 bases sitting between them. The CDR3 loop spans 14 amino acids. Per the germline V gene, CDR1 is SGHTA and CDR2 is FQGNSA. Written as DNA, the CDR3 is TGTGCCAGCAGTCAACCGGGGGCCCACAATGAGCAGTTCTTC. This encodes CASSQPGAHNEQFF.

This clonotype was seen only a few times. The chain recombines TRBV27 with TRBJ1-6; 7 nucleotides align to TRBD1. The V gene's germline CDR1 is MNHEY and CDR2 SMNVEV (reference sequence). With V trimmed by 7 bases and J by 6 bases, 18 bases remained unmatched. The CDR3 spans 18 residues. The CDR3 DNA reads as TGTGCCAGCACCTTTTTTGCCCTGACAGGGAACCCTAATTCACCCCTCCACTTT. The encoded protein is CASTFFALTGNPNSPLHF.

This clonotype was counted between two and nine times. This chain connects TRBV10-3 to TRBJ2-3, with 9 bases aligning to TRBD1. This CDR3 has 15 amino acids. The trim removed 11 bases at V and 5 bases at J, leaving 14 bases unmatched. CDR1 is ENHRY and CDR2 is SYGVKD in the germline V gene. The CDR3 sequence is CAARLRDRVKDTQYF. CDR3 coding DNA: TGTGCCGCACGCCTCCGGGACAGGGTAAAAGATACGCAGTATTTT.

This clonotype was seen a handful of times. This chain links TRBV7-9 with TRBJ2-7; TRBD1 agrees at 7 bases. The CDR3 spans 14 residues. Losses at the gene ends were 3 bases for V and 1 base for J; bases not matched to a gene: 3. CDR1 SEHNR and CDR2 FQNEAQ come from the germline V gene (reference sequence). The CDR3 region is CASSFPGQSYEQYF. In nucleotides, the CDR3 is TGTGCCAGCAGCTTTCCGGGACAGTCCTACGAGCAGTACTTC.

The rearrangement uses TRBV12-5 and TRBJ2-2; D gene uncertain. The V gene lost 3 bases and the J gene lost 5 bases, with 4 bases spanning the gap. CDR3 size: 12 residues. Germline CDR1 LGHNT, CDR2 FRNRAP. In DNA, the CDR3 is TGTGCTAGTGGTTTTGATACCGGGGAGCTGTTTTTT. Translated: CASGFDTGELFF.

A few counts support this clonotype. This chain links TRBV15 with TRBJ1-2, with D possibly TRBD1 on 5 matching bases. CDR3 length: 14 amino acids. Trimming shortened V by 6 bases and J by 3 bases, and 14 bases separated the two germline ends. CDR1 and CDR2 (germline): LNHNV, YYDKDF (reference sequence). As DNA, the CDR3 is TGTGCCACCAGAGACGGGCGGGACGACTATGGCTACACCTTC. Its protein is CATRDGRDDYGYTF.

This clonotype appeared many times. This sequence joins TRBV7-2 and TRBJ2-1, with TRBD1 matching 11 bases. V was pared by 4 bases and J by 6 bases, with 2 bases of the junction left unmatched. CDR1 and CDR2 from the germline V gene are SGHTA and FQGNSA. This CDR3 is built from 14 residues. CDR3 protein: CASSWDRGGNEQFF. The CDR3 bases are TGTGCCAGCAGCTGGGACAGGGGGGGCAATGAGCAGTTCTTC.

The rearrangement joins TRBV7-2 to TRBJ1-2; the D gene is possibly TRBD1 (5 bases). Trimming pared 4 bases from V and 8 bases from J, leaving 5 bases between. Germline-derived CDR1 and CDR2 are SGHTA and FQGNSA. This CDR3 has 10 amino acids. The CDR3 sequence: CASSSGGYTF. CDR3 bases: TGTGCCAGCAGCTCAGGGGGCTACACCTTC.

This clonotype showed up many times. This chain connects TRBV7-2 to TRBJ1-1; no firm D call. Germline-derived CDR1 and CDR2 are SGHTA and FQGNSA. Trimming took off 5 bases at V and 1 base at J, with 14 bases between the two ends. CDR3 length equals 15 residues. CDR3 bases: TGTGCCAGCAGCCAGACAACAGCGGGGAACACTGAAGCTTTCTTT. This encodes CASSQTTAGNTEAFF.

This chain joins TRBV7-9 and TRBJ2-6; TRBD2 is a possible D gene (6 bases). Germline V gene sequence: CDR1 SEHNR, CDR2 FQNEAQ (reference sequence). Trimming left V 10 bases short and J 1 base short, with 14 bases between. There are 15 residues in the CDR3. In DNA form, the CDR3 reads TGTGCCATCGGAGGGTATGGGTCTGGGGCCAACGTCCTGACTTTC. Its protein product is CAIGGYGSGANVLTF.

With regard to this clonotype: A much larger clone differs from this one at a single base, so this may be a read error. The rearrangement links TRBV7-3 to TRBJ2-3; TRBD1 is a possible D gene (5 bases). The CDR3 has 15 amino acids. Germline V lookup: CDR1 SGHTA, CDR2 FQGTGA. This chain's CDR3 is CTSSLTRAVTDTQYF. The CDR3 region has the DNA TGTACCAGCAGCTTAACCAGGGCGGTGACAGATACGCAGTATTTT. Combining the CDR3 with reference TRBV7-3 and TRBJ2-3 gives the whole variable domain GAGVSQTPSNKVTEKGKYVELRCDPISGHTALYWYRQSLGQGPEFLIYFQGTGAADDSGLPNDRFFAVRPEGSVSTLKIQRTERGDSAVYLCTSSLTRAVTDTQYFGPGTRLTVL.

The rearrangement uses TRBV20-1 and TRBJ1-1, with D uncertain. The CDR3 spans 12 residues. Germline V CDR1 and CDR2: DFQATT, SNEGSKA (reference sequence). The V end lost 0 bases, the J end lost 6 bases, and 8 bases lay between the germline ends. Written as DNA, the CDR3 is TGCAGTGCTAGAGATCGAGGACCTGAAGCTTTCTTT. Its translation: CSARDRGPEAFF.

The chain has TRBV5-1 and TRBJ2-7, with D possibly TRBD1 on 6 matching bases. V was trimmed by 0 bases and J by 0 bases, leaving 7 bases between them. CDR1 and CDR2 from the germline V gene are SGHRS and YFSETQ. The CDR3 totals 14 residues. The CDR3 region is CASSLDRDSYEQYV. DNA for the CDR3: TGCGCCAGCAGCTTGGACAGGGACTCCTACGAGCAGTACGTC.

This clonotype came up a few times. This rearrangement joins TRBV5-1 to TRBJ1-5; a possible D gene is TRBD1 (5 bases). Trimming removed 0 bases from V and 0 bases from J, with 16 bases in between. Germline V lookup: CDR1 SGHRS, CDR2 YFSETQ. The CDR3 contains 18 residues. This chain's CDR3 is CASSLVFGRDNSNQPQHF. The DNA for the CDR3 is TGCGCCAGCAGCTTGGTATTCGGCAGGGATAATAGCAATCAGCCCCAGCATTTT.

This clonotype has more than one count but fewer than ten. This CDR3 reads CASSEGGLGGELFF. As DNA, the CDR3 is TGTGCCAGCAGTGAAGGCGGTCTTGGCGGGGAGCTGTTTTTT. This chain links TRBV2 with TRBJ2-2; no firm D call. CDR3 length equals 14 residues. Germline-derived CDR1 and CDR2 are SNHLY and FYNNEI. V lost 1 base to trimming and J lost 7 bases, with 10 bases between them.

As concerns this clonotype: A much larger clone differs by one base, so this may be a read error. The rearrangement uses TRBV24-1 and TRBJ2-1; D unclear. The CDR3 has 12 amino acids. CDR1 and CDR2 (germline): KGHDR, SFDVKD. The CDR3 DNA sequence: TGTGTCACCGCTGGGAACTACAATGAGCAGTTCTTC. Protein: CVTAGNYNEQFF.

The chain carries TRBV6-2 or TRBV6-3 and TRBJ1-2, with a weak D call TRBD1 (6 bases). The germline V gene has CDR1 MNHEY and CDR2 SVGEGT. The CDR3 length is 12 residues. Trimming pared 4 bases from V and 7 bases from J, leaving 10 bases between. In nucleotides, the CDR3 is TGTGCCAGCAGTTGGCCGGGGGCTGGCTACACCTTC. It is translated as CASSWPGAGYTF.

The rearrangement joins TRBV16 to TRBJ2-6; possibly TRBD2 for D (5 bases). V lost 0 bases and J 1 base, leaving 19 bases between the germline ends. The CDR3 runs 20 residues. Germline CDR1 reads KGHSY; CDR2 reads FQNENV. The CDR3 DNA follows: TGTGCCAGCAGCCAATCGGCGGGTGCCACGGGTGGATCTGGGGCCAACGTCCTGACTTTC. The encoded protein is CASSQSAGATGGSGANVLTF.

The V call is TRBV15, the J call TRBJ2-3; D possibly uses TRBD1 or TRBD2 (5 bases each). With 3 bases removed from V and 6 bases from J, the gap between germline ends came to 13 bases. The CDR3 consists of 14 residues. Per the germline V gene, CDR1 is LNHNV and CDR2 is YYDKDF (reference sequence). The CDR3 protein is CATSRTVEEDTQYF. The CDR3 DNA sequence: TGTGCCACCAGCAGGACAGTGGAGGAGGATACGCAGTATTTT.